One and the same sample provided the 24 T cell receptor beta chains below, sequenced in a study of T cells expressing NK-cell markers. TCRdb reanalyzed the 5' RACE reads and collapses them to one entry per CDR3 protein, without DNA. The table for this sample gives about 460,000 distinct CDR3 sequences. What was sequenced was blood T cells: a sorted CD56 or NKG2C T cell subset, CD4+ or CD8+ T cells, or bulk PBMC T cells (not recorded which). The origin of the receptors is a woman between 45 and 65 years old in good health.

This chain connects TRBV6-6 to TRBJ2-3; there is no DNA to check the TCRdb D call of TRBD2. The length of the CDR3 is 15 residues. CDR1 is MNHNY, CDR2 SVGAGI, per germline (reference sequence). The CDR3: CASSGTSESTDTQYF.

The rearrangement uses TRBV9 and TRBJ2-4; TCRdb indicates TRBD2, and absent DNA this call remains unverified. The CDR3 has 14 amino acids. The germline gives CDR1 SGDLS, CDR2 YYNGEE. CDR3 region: CASSVGGRGAIQYF.

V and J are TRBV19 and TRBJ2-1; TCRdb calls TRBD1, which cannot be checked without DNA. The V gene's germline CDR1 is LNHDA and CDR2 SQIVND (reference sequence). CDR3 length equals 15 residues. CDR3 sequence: CASRTGDSSYNEQFF.

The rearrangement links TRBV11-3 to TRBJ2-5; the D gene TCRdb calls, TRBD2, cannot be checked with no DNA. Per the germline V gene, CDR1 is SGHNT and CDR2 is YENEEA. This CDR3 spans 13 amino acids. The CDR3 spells CASTKELVETQYF.

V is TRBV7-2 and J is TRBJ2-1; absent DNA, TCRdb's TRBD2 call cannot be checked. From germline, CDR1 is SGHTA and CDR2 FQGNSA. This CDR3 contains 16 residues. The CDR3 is CASSLERGRARNEQFF.

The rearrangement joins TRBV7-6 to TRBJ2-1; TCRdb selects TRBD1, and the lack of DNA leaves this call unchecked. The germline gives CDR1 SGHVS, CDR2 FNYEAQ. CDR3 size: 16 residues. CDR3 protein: CASSLADTPINNEQFF. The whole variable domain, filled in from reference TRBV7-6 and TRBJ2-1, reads GAGVSQSPRYKVTKRGQDVALRCDPISGHVSLYWYRQALGQGPEFLTYFNYEAQQDKSGLPNDRFSAERPEGSISTLTIQRTEQRDSAMYRCASSLADTPINNEQFFGPGTRLTVL.

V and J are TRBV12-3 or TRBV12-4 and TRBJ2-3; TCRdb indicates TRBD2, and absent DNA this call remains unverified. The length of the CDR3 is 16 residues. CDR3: CASSPGLAGRSDTQYF.

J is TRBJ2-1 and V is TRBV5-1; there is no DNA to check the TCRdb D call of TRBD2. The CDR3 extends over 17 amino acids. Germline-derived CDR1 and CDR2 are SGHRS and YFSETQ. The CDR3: CASSLGLAGTTYNEQFF.

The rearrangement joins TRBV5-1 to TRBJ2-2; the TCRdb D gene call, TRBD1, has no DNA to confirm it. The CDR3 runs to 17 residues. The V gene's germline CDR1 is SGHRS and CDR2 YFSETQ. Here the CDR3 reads CASSHFGAGTATGELFF.

CDR3 sequence reads: CSADSSTDTQYF. The rearrangement links TRBV20-1 to TRBJ2-3. This CDR3 is built from 12 residues. Per germline, CDR1 DFQATT and CDR2 SNEGSKA (reference sequence).

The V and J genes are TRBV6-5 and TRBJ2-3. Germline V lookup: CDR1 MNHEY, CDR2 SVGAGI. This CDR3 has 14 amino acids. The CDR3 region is CASSPTSSTDTQYF.

This chain's CDR3 is CASSRGLAGGPPSYNEQFF. The chain employs TRBV11-2 and TRBJ2-1; the D call from TCRdb, TRBD2, cannot be confirmed without DNA. There are 19 residues in the CDR3. CDR1 is SGHAT and CDR2 is FQNNGV in the germline V gene.

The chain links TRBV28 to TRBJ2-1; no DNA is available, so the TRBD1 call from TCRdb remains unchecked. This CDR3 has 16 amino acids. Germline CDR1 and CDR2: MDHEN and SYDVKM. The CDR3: CASSPMGLTPAVEQFF. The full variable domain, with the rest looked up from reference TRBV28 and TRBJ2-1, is DVKVTQSSRYLVKRTGEKVFLECVQDMDHENMFWYRQDPGLGLRLIYFSYDVKMKEKGDIPEGYSVSREKKERFSLILESASTNQTSMYLCASSPMGLTPAVEQFFGPGTRLTVL.

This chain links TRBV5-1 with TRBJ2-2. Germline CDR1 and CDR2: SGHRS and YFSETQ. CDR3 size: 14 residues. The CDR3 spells CASSLWIKTGELFF. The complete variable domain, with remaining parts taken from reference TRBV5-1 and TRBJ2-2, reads KAGVTQTPRYLIKTRGQQVTLSCSPISGHRSVSWYQQTPGQGLQFLFEYFSETQRNKGNFPGRFSGRQFSNSRSEMNVSTLELGDSALYLCASSLWIKTGELFFGEGSRLTVL.

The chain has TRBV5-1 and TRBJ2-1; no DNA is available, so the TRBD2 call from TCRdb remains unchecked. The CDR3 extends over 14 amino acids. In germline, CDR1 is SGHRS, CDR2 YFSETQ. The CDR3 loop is CASSSGVGGGEQFF.

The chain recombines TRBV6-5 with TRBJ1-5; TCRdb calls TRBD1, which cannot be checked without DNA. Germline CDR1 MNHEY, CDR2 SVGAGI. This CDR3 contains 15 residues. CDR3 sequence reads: CASSRDRNSNQPQHF.

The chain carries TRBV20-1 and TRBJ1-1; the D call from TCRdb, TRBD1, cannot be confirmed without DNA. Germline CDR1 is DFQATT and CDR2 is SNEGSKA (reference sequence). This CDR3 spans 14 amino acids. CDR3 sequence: CSARDRGRGTEAFF.

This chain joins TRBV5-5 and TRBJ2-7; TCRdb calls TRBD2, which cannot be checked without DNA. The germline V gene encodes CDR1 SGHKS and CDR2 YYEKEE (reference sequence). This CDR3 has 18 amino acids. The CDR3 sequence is CASSLVVAGGSKGYEQYF.

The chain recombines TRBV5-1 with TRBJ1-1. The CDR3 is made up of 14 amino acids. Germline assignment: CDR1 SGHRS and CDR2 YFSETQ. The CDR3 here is CASSFRAGNTEAFF.

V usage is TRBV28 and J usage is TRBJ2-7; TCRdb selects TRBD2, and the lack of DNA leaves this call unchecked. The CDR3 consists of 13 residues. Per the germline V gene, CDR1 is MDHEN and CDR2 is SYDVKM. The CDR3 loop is CASSDGMVGEQYF.

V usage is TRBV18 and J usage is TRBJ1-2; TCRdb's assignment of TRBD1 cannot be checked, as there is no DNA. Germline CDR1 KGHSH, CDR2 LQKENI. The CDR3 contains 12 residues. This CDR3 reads CASSMGVYGYTF.

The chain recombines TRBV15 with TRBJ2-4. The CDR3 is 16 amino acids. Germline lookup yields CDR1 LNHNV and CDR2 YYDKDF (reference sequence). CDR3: CATSDPMRVAKNIQYF. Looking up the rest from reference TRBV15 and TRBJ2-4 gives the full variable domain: DAMVIQNPRYQVTQFGKPVTLSCSQTLNHNVMYWYQQKSSQAPKLLFHYYDKDFNNEADTPDNFQSRRPNTSFCFLDIRSPGLGDTAMYLCATSDPMRVAKNIQYFGAGTRLSVL.

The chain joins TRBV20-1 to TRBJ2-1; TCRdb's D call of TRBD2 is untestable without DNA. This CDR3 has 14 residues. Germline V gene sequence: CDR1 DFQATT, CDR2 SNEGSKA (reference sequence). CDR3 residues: CSASPPLENNEQFF.

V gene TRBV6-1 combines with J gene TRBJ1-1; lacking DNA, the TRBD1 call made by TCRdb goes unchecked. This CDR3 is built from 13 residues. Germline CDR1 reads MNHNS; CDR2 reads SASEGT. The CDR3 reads CASSEAPSGEAFF.